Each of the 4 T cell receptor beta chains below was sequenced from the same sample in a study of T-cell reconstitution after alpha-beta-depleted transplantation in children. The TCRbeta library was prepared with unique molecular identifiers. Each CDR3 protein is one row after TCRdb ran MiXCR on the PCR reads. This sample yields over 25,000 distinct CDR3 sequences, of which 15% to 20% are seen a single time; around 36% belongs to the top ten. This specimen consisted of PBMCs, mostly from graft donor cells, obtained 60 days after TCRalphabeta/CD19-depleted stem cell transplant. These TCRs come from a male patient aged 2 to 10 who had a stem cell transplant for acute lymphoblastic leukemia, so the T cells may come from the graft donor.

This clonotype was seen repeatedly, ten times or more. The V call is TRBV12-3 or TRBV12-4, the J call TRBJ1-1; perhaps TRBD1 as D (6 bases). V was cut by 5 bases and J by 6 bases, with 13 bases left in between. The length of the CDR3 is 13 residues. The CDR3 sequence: CASSQTGYSEAFF. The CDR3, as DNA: TGTGCCAGCAGTCAAACAGGGTATTCTGAAGCTTTCTTT.

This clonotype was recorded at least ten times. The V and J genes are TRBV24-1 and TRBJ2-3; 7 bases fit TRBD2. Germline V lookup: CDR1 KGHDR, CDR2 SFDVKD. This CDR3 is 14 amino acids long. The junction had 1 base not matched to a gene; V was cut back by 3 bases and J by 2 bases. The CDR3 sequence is CATSDGGDTDTQYF. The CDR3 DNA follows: TGTGCCACCAGTGATGGGGGGGACACAGATACGCAGTATTTT.

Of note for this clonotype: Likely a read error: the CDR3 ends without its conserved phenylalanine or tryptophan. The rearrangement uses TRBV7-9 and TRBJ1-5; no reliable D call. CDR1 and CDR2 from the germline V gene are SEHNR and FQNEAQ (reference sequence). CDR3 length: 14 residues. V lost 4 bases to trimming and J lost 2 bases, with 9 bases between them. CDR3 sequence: CASSSSGGNQPQHL. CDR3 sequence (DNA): TGTGCCAGCAGCTCAAGTGGGGGCAATCAGCCCCAGCATTTG.

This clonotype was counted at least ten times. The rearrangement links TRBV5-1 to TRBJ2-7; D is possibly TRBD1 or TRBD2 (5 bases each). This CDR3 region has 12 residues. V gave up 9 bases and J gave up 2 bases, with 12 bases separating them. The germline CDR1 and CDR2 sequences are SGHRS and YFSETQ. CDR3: CAISGRAYEQYF. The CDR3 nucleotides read TGCGCCATCTCGGGGCGTGCCTACGAGCAGTACTTC.